This TCR beta chain derives from a study of blood T cells in healthy people across ages. Details on this clonotype: Antigen: not known.

The total RNA that was extracted per sample amounted to at least 5.5 micrograms. General study results and limits: Expanded clonotype shifts may have been confounded, as the donors had an unknown CMV status. Age brought a roughly linear fall in TCR beta diversity measured per million T cells.

The CDR3 sequence is 14 residues long. Using a J-beta primer mix together with a sample-barcoded 5' primer, a second PCR was run for about 6 to 11 cycles. The template-switch adaptor, which had 12 random nucleotides, put a tag on each cDNA molecule. TCRdb processed the 5' RACE reads anew with MiXCR; each CDR3 protein has one entry. The repertoire holds roughly 1,300,000 distinct CDR3 sequences, with 55% to 75% as singletons. This rearrangement joins TRBV21-1 to TRBJ2-7; the table's D call, TRBD2, has no DNA check behind it. TRBV21-1 is marked as a pseudogene. Sequencing was performed on blood. The clonotype was recovered from a young man in good health. The CDR3 DNA follows: TGTGCCAGCAGCACTGGGGACTACTTCTACGAGCAGTACTTC. Translated: CASSTGDYFYEQYF.